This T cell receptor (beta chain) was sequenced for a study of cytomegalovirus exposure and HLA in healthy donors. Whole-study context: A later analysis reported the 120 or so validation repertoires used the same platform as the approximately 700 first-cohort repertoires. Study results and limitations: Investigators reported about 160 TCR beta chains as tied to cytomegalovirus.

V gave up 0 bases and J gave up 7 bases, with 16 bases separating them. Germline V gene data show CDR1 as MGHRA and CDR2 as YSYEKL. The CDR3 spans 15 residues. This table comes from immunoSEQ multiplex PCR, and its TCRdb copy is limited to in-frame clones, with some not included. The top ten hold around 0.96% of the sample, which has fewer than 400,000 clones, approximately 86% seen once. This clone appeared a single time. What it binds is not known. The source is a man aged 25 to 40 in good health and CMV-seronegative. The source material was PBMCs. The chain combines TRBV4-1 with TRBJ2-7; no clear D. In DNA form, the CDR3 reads TGCGCCAGCAGCCAAGATCCCACTACCTTAGAGGAGCAGTACTTC. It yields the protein CASSQDPTTLEEQYF.